The clone carrying this TCR beta chain was counted ten times or more. This record comes from a study of T cell repertoires in cytomegalovirus infection. Each CDR3 protein gets one entry after TCRdb re-called the reads with MiXCR. The repertoire has 150,000 to 200,000 distinct CDR3 sequences, 8.5% to 10% of them found once; the top ten carry 4.6%. The specimen was PBMCs. The clonotype originates from a human donor in good health (CMV status not recorded). Some clones in this sample may be carry-over from other donors' samples.

CDR3 nucleotides: TGTGCCAGCAGCCCATACCGGACAGGTTTTAACTATGGCTACACCTTC. Translated: CASSPYRTGFNYGYTF. The chain uses TRBV7-8 and TRBJ1-2; 7 positions match TRBD1. This CDR3 region has 16 residues. Unmatched junction bases numbered 10, after V lost 5 bases and J lost 1 base. Germline values: CDR1 SGHVS, CDR2 FQNEAQ.